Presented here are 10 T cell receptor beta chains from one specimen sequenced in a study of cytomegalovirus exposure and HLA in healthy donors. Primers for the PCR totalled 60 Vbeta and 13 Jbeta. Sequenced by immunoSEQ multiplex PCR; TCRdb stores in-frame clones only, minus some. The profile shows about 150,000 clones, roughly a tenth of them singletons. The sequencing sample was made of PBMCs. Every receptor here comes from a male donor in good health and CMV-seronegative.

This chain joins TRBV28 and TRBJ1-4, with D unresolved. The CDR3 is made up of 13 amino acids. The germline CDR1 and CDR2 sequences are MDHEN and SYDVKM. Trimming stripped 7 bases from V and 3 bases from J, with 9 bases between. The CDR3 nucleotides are TGTGCCAGCATCCAGGCCGCTAATGAAAAACTGTTTTTT. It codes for CASIQAANEKLFF.

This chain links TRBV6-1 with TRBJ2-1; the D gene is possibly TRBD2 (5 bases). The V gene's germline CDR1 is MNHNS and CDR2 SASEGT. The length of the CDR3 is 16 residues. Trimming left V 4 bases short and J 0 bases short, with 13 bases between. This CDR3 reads CASSAPRGPSYNEQFF. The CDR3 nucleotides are TGTGCCAGCAGTGCACCAAGAGGGCCCTCCTACAATGAGCAGTTCTTC.

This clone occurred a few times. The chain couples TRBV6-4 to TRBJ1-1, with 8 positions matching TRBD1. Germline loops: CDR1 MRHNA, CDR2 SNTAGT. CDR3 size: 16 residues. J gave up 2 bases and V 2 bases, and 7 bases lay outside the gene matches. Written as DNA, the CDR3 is TGTGCCAGCAGTGACCTAACCAGGGGGCGAAACACTGAAGCTTTCTTT. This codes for CASSDLTRGRNTEAFF.

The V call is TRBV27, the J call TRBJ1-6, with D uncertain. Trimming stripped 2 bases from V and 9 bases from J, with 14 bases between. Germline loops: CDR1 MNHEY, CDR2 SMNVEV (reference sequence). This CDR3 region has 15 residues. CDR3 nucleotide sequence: TGTGCCAGCAGTTTACAGAGCCCTCGGGGTTCACCCCTCCACTTT. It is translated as CASSLQSPRGSPLHF.

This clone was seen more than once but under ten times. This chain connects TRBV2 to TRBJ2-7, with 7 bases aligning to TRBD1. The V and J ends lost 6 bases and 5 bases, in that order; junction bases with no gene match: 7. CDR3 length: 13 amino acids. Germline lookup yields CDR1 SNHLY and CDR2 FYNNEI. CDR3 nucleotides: TGTGCCAGCAGCCCGGACAGGAGGCACGAGCAGTACTTC. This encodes CASSPDRRHEQYF.

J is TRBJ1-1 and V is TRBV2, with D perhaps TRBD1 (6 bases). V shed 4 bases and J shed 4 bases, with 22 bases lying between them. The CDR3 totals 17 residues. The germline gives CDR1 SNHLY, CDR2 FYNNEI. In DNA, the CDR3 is TGTGCCAGCAGTGTGCCGACAGGCTCATCCCTAAGCACTGAAGCTTTCTTT. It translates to CASSVPTGSSLSTEAFF.

The CDR3 reads CASSYQGDEQYF. DNA for the CDR3: TGTGCCAGCAGTTACCAGGGGGACGAGCAGTACTTC. V gene TRBV6-5 combines with J gene TRBJ2-7, with 7 bases matching TRBD1. The CDR3 loop spans 12 amino acids. V trimming: 2 bases; J trimming: 5 bases; junction bases outside the gene matches: 0. Germline assignment: CDR1 MNHEY and CDR2 SVGAGI.

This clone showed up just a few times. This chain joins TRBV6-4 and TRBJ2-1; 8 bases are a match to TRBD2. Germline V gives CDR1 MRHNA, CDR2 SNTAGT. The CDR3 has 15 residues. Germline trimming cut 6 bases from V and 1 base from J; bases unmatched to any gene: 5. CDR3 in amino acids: CASRKERESYNEQFF. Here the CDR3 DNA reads TGTGCCAGCAGAAAAGAGCGGGAGTCCTACAATGAGCAGTTCTTC.

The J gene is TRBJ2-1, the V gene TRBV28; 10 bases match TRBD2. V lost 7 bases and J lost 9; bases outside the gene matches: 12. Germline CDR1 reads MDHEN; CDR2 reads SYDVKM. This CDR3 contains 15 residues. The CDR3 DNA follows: TGTGCCAGCACTTCGGGAGGAGCGGGAGGGCCTGAGCAGTTCTTC. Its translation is CASTSGGAGGPEQFF.

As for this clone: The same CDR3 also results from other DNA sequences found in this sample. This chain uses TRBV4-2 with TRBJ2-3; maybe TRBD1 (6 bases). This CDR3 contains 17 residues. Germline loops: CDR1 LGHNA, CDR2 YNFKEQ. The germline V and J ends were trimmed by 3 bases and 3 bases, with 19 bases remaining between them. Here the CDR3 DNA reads TGTGCCAGCAGCCACCCTAGGGAAACAGGGATAACAGATACGCAGTATTTT. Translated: CASSHPRETGITDTQYF.